The 15 T cell receptor beta chains presented below share a single source sample, sequenced in a study of T-cell memory formation after mild COVID-19. TCRdb analysed the 5' RACE reads with MiXCR anew, one entry per CDR3 protein. The sample lists approximately 400,000 distinct CDR3 sequences, roughly 18% seen once, with about 22% in the top ten. Sequenced input: PBMCs or a T cell subset sorted from them (not recorded which). The receptors come from a man younger than 30 who had mild COVID-19 (a few samples of this study predate the infection). Cell type and time point are not known.

This clonotype was counted between two and nine times. The chain couples TRBV5-1 to TRBJ2-2, with a weak D call TRBD1 (5 bases). Germline V gives CDR1 SGHRS, CDR2 YFSETQ. Trimming shortened V by 4 bases and J by 1 base, and 14 bases separated the two germline ends. The CDR3 is made up of 16 amino acids. In nucleotides, the CDR3 is TGCGCCAGCAGCGCCCCCGAAAGGGGGAACACCGGGGAGCTGTTTTTT. It yields the protein CASSAPERGNTGELFF. The full variable domain, completed using reference TRBV5-1 and TRBJ2-2, is KAGVTQTPRYLIKTRGQQVTLSCSPISGHRSVSWYQQTPGQGLQFLFEYFSETQRNKGNFPGRFSGRQFSNSRSEMNVSTLELGDSALYLCASSAPERGNTGELFFGEGSRLTVL.

The chain joins TRBV12-3 or TRBV12-4 to TRBJ1-1; D unresolved. The CDR3 runs to 13 residues. Trimming left V 6 bases short and J 5 bases short, with 13 bases between. CDR3 DNA sequence: TGTGCCAGCAGCCGAGCCGAGGGAACTGAAGCTTTCTTT. It is translated as CASSRAEGTEAFF.

This chain uses TRBV20-1 with TRBJ2-3; 8 bases match TRBD2. V lost 3 bases and J lost 8; bases outside the gene matches: 4. This CDR3 comprises 12 residues. From germline, CDR1 is DFQATT and CDR2 SNEGSKA (reference sequence). In DNA form, the CDR3 reads TGCAGTGCTAGGACTAGCGTTCGTACGCAGTATTTT. Translated, it gives CSARTSVRTQYF.

The chain links TRBV10-3 to TRBJ1-5, with D perhaps matching TRBD1 (5 bases). The V gene's germline CDR1 is ENHRY and CDR2 SYGVKD. V was cut by 2 bases and J by 7 bases, with 6 bases left in between. The CDR3 covers 12 residues. As DNA, the CDR3 is TGTGCCATCAGTGAGGGGGGGCAGCCCCAGCATTTT. Translating it yields CAISEGGQPQHF.

The chain uses TRBV7-9 and TRBJ2-1, with 8 bases aligning to TRBD2. CDR3 length: 12 amino acids. V shed 11 bases, J shed 6 bases, and the junction held 6 bases outside the gene matches. Per the germline V gene, CDR1 is SEHNR and CDR2 is FQNEAQ (reference sequence). CDR3 coding DNA: TGTGCCTATAGCGGGGAGGGCAATGAGCAGTTCTTC. Translating it yields CAYSGEGNEQFF.

The chain links TRBV11-2 to TRBJ2-5; TRBD1 is a possible D gene (7 bases). Deletions cut 4 bases from V and 5 bases from J, with 17 bases between. Per germline, CDR1 SGHAT and CDR2 FQNNGV. CDR3 length: 15 amino acids. Here the CDR3 reads CASSSRSSGGETQYF. CDR3 DNA: TGTGCCAGCAGCTCGAGAAGCTCAGGGGGGGAGACCCAGTACTTC.

Here the CDR3 DNA reads TGTGCCAGCAGCGTAGGATCAGCCAAGGGCTACACCTTC. Its protein product is CASSVGSAKGYTF. The chain recombines TRBV9 with TRBJ1-2; D is undetermined. Trimming shortened V by 0 bases and J by 8 bases, and 11 bases separated the two germline ends. CDR1 is SGDLS and CDR2 is YYNGEE in the germline V gene. This CDR3 has 13 residues.

This clonotype has more than one count but fewer than ten. This chain uses TRBV12-3 or TRBV12-4 with TRBJ2-1; D not resolved. The CDR3 is made up of 10 amino acids. V lost 8 bases and J lost 8, with 7 bases in between. The CDR3, as DNA: TGTGCCAGCGCGTTACATGAGCAGTTCTTC. It translates to CASALHEQFF.

Many counts were recorded for this clonotype. The chain employs TRBV2 and TRBJ1-1; D perhaps matches TRBD1 (6 bases). The CDR3 consists of 12 residues. V lost 6 bases and J lost 7, with 12 bases in between. Germline loops: CDR1 SNHLY, CDR2 FYNNEI. In nucleotides, the CDR3 is TGTGCCAGCAGACGGACAGCAATTGAAGCTTTCTTT. It encodes CASRRTAIEAFF.

This clonotype was seen many times. The chain links TRBV4-3 to TRBJ1-2, with D perhaps TRBD1 (5 bases). Trimming cost V 0 bases and J 3 bases, with 11 bases left between them. CDR1 and CDR2 (germline): LGHNA, YSLEER. The CDR3 is made up of 15 amino acids. CDR3 protein: CASSQDPGRYYGYTF. CDR3 sequence (DNA): TGCGCCAGCAGCCAAGATCCGGGACGGTACTATGGCTACACCTTC.

The V call is TRBV6-2 or TRBV6-3, the J call TRBJ2-2; 8 nucleotides line up with TRBD2. The CDR3 totals 15 residues. V lost 6 bases to trimming and J lost 5 bases; unmatched junction nucleotides: 8. CDR1 is MNHEY, CDR2 SVGEGT, per germline. The CDR3 reads CASSSGTRWTGELFF. CDR3 nucleotide sequence: TGTGCCAGCAGCTCCGGGACTAGGTGGACCGGGGAGCTGTTTTTT.

The V call is TRBV7-2, the J call TRBJ1-3, with D possibly TRBD1 on 5 matching bases. Trimming cost V 4 bases and J 0 bases, with 10 bases left between them. Germline CDR1 is SGHTA and CDR2 is FQGNSA. This CDR3 has 15 residues. CDR3 loop: CASSSGGGSGNTIYF. CDR3 DNA sequence: TGTGCCAGCAGCTCCGGTGGGGGCTCTGGAAACACCATATATTTT.

The chain recombines TRBV5-1 with TRBJ2-2; D gene ambiguous. This CDR3 is built from 14 residues. In germline, CDR1 is SGHRS, CDR2 YFSETQ. Deletions cut 5 bases from V and 0 bases from J, with 8 bases between. CDR3 nucleotide sequence: TGCGCCAGCAGAATGAACGCGAACACCGGGGAGCTGTTTTTT. Its translation: CASRMNANTGELFF.

The chain uses TRBV6-2 or TRBV6-3 and TRBJ1-1; no clear D. The V and J ends lost 2 bases and 9 bases respectively, with 10 bases between them. The CDR3 length is 12 residues. Germline V gene sequence: CDR1 MNHEY, CDR2 SVGEGT. The CDR3 DNA is TGTGCCAGCAGTTACCTCGGCCAAAAAGCTTTCTTT. Amino acids: CASSYLGQKAFF.

This clonotype was seen a handful of times. This sequence joins TRBV27 and TRBJ2-7; 7 nucleotides line up with TRBD2. Germline V gene lookup returns CDR1 MNHEY and CDR2 SMNVEV (reference sequence). The CDR3 totals 14 residues. With V trimmed by 1 base and J by 7 bases, 7 bases remained unmatched. CDR3 sequence: CASSLWSSGTEQYF. The DNA of the CDR3 is TGTGCCAGCAGTTTATGGTCCAGCGGGACGGAGCAGTACTTC.